A selection of T cell receptor beta chains follows, all from one sample in a study of memory CD4+ T cells and cytomegalovirus serostatus. Profiling relied on immunoSEQ multiplex PCR, and the TCRdb table lists in-frame clones only, not all of them. The sample consists of about 54,000 clones, roughly four fifths of them appearing once. The sequencing input was memory CD4+ T cells from blood. Receptors originate from an adult in good health and CMV-seronegative. Both conserved end residues are part of each CDR3. Each record gives: clone size, V gene, D gene, J gene, CDR3 protein, CDR3 DNA. The D gene is left open where the match is weak. The size entry is marked missing in some rows and otherwise reads once, few, many or a size class.

clone_size: few; v_call: TRBV18; d_call: .; j_call: TRBJ2-1; cdr3_aa: CASSSTPQNNEQFF; cdr3_nt: TGTGCCAGCTCATCAACCCCCCAGAACAATGAGCAGTTCTTC
clone_size: .; v_call: TRBV11-2; d_call: .; j_call: TRBJ2-2; cdr3_aa: CASSLDGNTGELFF; cdr3_nt: TGTGCCAGCAGCTTAGATGGAAACACCGGGGAGCTGTTTTTT
clone_size: few; v_call: TRBV28; d_call: .; j_call: TRBJ1-4; cdr3_aa: CASSLGAAFATNEKLFF; cdr3_nt: TGTGCCAGCAGTTTAGGGGCAGCTTTTGCAACTAATGAAAAACTGTTTTTT
clone_size: .; v_call: TRBV19; d_call: .; j_call: TRBJ1-5; cdr3_aa: CASRPQGFNQPQHF; cdr3_nt: TGTGCCAGTAGACCTCAGGGATTCAATCAGCCCCAGCATTTT
clone_size: .; v_call: TRBV28; d_call: TRBD1; j_call: TRBJ1-2; cdr3_aa: CASRSRTGTISGYGYTF; cdr3_nt: TGTGCCAGCAGGTCCCGGACAGGGACTATAAGTGGCTATGGCTACACCTTC
clone_size: .; v_call: TRBV28; d_call: TRBD1; j_call: TRBJ1-2; cdr3_aa: CASLRGRDRGYGYTF; cdr3_nt: TGTGCCAGCCTAAGGGGCCGGGACAGGGGATATGGCTACACCTTC
clone_size: .; v_call: TRBV7-8; d_call: .; j_call: TRBJ1-1; cdr3_aa: CASSTKVGGGATEAFF; cdr3_nt: TGTGCCAGCAGCACGAAAGTAGGGGGAGGGGCCACTGAAGCTTTCTTT
clone_size: .; v_call: TRBV11-3; d_call: TRBD1; j_call: TRBJ2-7; cdr3_aa: CASSWTGGSEQYF; cdr3_nt: TGTGCCAGCAGCTGGACAGGGGGCAGCGAGCAGTACTTC
clone_size: .; v_call: TRBV18; d_call: .; j_call: TRBJ1-6; cdr3_aa: CASSPRTQQGSPLHF; cdr3_nt: TGTGCCAGCTCACCACGAACTCAGCAGGGTTCACCCCTCCACTTT
clone_size: once; v_call: TRBV18; d_call: TRBD1; j_call: TRBJ1-1; cdr3_aa: CASSLDRVSTFF; cdr3_nt: TGTGCCAGCTCACTCGACAGGGTGTCGACTTTCTTT
clone_size: .; v_call: TRBV30; d_call: .; j_call: TRBJ1-5; cdr3_aa: CAWSEGSRGGAQHF; cdr3_nt: TGTGCCTGGAGTGAGGGATCCCGTGGGGGAGCCCAGCATTTT
clone_size: once; v_call: TRBV19; d_call: .; j_call: TRBJ1-3; cdr3_aa: CASSYQRNTIYF; cdr3_nt: TGTGCCAGTAGTTATCAACGAAACACCATATATTTT
clone_size: .; v_call: TRBV4-1; d_call: TRBD2; j_call: TRBJ2-3; cdr3_aa: CASSPGLAYPDTQYF; cdr3_nt: TGCGCCAGCAGCCCGGGACTAGCTTACCCAGATACGCAGTATTTT
clone_size: once; v_call: TRBV4-2; d_call: .; j_call: TRBJ2-7; cdr3_aa: CASSQAAGVTYEQYF; cdr3_nt: TGTGCCAGCAGCCAGGCGGCAGGTGTTACCTACGAGCAGTACTTC
clone_size: .; v_call: TRBV9; d_call: .; j_call: TRBJ1-5; cdr3_aa: CASSLKGGPDQPQHF; cdr3_nt: TGTGCCAGCAGCCTAAAGGGAGGCCCCGATCAGCCCCAGCATTTT
clone_size: .; v_call: TRBV28; d_call: TRBD2; j_call: TRBJ2-5; cdr3_aa: CASSSLAGGRETQYF; cdr3_nt: TGTGCCAGCAGTTCCTTAGCGGGAGGTAGGGAGACCCAGTACTTC
clone_size: .; v_call: TRBV7-7; d_call: TRBD1; j_call: TRBJ2-7; cdr3_aa: CASSRGGQGHEQYF; cdr3_nt: TGTGCTAGCAGCCGAGGGGGACAGGGCCACGAGCAGTACTTC
clone_size: .; v_call: TRBV5-8; d_call: .; j_call: TRBJ1-1; cdr3_aa: CASSSRGGIRVTEAFF; cdr3_nt: TGTGCCAGCAGTTCTCGGGGCGGGATCCGGGTCACTGAAGCTTTCTTT
clone_size: .; v_call: TRBV18; d_call: .; j_call: TRBJ1-4; cdr3_aa: CASSPVILATNEKLFF; cdr3_nt: TGTGCCAGCTCACCAGTGATCCTTGCAACTAATGAAAAACTGTTTTTT
clone_size: .; v_call: TRBV27; d_call: .; j_call: TRBJ2-2; cdr3_aa: CASSMDAGIGELFF; cdr3_nt: TGTGCCAGCAGTATGGACGCTGGTATCGGGGAGCTGTTTTTT
clone_size: .; v_call: TRBV7-6; d_call: .; j_call: TRBJ1-1; cdr3_aa: CASSLGEGTEAFF; cdr3_nt: TGTGCCAGCAGCCTAGGCGAGGGAACTGAAGCTTTCTTT
clone_size: few; v_call: TRBV19; d_call: .; j_call: TRBJ1-2; cdr3_aa: CASSTTQNYGYTF; cdr3_nt: TGTGCCAGTAGTACGACGCAGAACTATGGCTACACCTTC
clone_size: .; v_call: TRBV27; d_call: .; j_call: TRBJ1-1; cdr3_aa: CASRRSRWTEAFF; cdr3_nt: TGTGCCAGCAGACGATCCAGGTGGACTGAAGCTTTCTTT
clone_size: .; v_call: TRBV7-2; d_call: TRBD1; j_call: TRBJ1-3; cdr3_aa: CASSVGPSGQGVGNTIYF; cdr3_nt: TGTGCCAGCAGCGTAGGGCCATCGGGACAGGGGGTTGGAAACACCATATATTTT
clone_size: .; v_call: TRBV28; d_call: .; j_call: TRBJ1-2; cdr3_aa: CASSLRQHYGYTF; cdr3_nt: TGTGCCAGCAGTTTACGCCAACATTATGGCTACACCTTC
clone_size: .; v_call: TRBV28; d_call: TRBD1; j_call: TRBJ1-4; cdr3_aa: CASSDRVFNEKLFF; cdr3_nt: TGTGCCAGCAGCGACAGGGTCTTTAATGAAAAACTGTTTTTT
clone_size: .; v_call: TRBV27; d_call: .; j_call: TRBJ1-5; cdr3_aa: CASSAGTTSSSGPQHF; cdr3_nt: TGTGCCAGCAGTGCCGGGACAACCTCATCCTCGGGGCCCCAGCATTTT
clone_size: .; v_call: TRBV7-2; d_call: TRBD2; j_call: TRBJ2-7; cdr3_aa: CASSSRGGRYDEQYF; cdr3_nt: TGTGCCAGCAGCTCCCGGGGGGGGAGGTACGACGAGCAGTACTTC
clone_size: once; v_call: TRBV11-2; d_call: .; j_call: TRBJ2-5; cdr3_aa: CASSHIRGLEETQYF; cdr3_nt: TGTGCCAGCAGCCATATCCGGGGATTAGAGGAGACCCAGTACTTC
clone_size: .; v_call: TRBV7-2; d_call: .; j_call: TRBJ2-7; cdr3_aa: CASSSEFGGAGEQYF; cdr3_nt: TGTGCCAGCAGCTCCGAGTTTGGGGGCGCGGGCGAGCAGTACTTC
clone_size: .; v_call: TRBV2; d_call: .; j_call: TRBJ2-4; cdr3_aa: CASRYNLAKNIQYF; cdr3_nt: TGTGCCAGCAGATACAACTTAGCCAAAAACATTCAGTACTTC
clone_size: .; v_call: TRBV28; d_call: TRBD1; j_call: TRBJ1-2; cdr3_aa: CASSDRGLVGGYTF; cdr3_nt: TGTGCCAGCAGTGACAGGGGGCTCGTTGGTGGCTACACCTTC
clone_size: .; v_call: TRBV28; d_call: .; j_call: TRBJ1-2; cdr3_aa: CASSSDLYGYTF; cdr3_nt: TGTGCCAGCAGTTCGGACTTATATGGCTACACCTTC
clone_size: .; v_call: TRBV5-6; d_call: TRBD2; j_call: TRBJ2-5; cdr3_aa: CASSISGGGETQYF; cdr3_nt: TGTGCCAGCAGCATTAGCGGGGGTGGAGAGACCCAGTACTTC
clone_size: .; v_call: TRBV29-1; d_call: .; j_call: TRBJ2-7; cdr3_aa: CSVAVVDEQYF; cdr3_nt: TGCAGCGTTGCTGTAGTCGACGAGCAGTACTTC
clone_size: few; v_call: TRBV28; d_call: .; j_call: TRBJ1-2; cdr3_aa: CASSFRDRHYGYTF; cdr3_nt: TGTGCCAGCAGTTTTAGGGACCGTCACTATGGCTACACCTTC
clone_size: .; v_call: TRBV7-9; d_call: TRBD1; j_call: TRBJ1-4; cdr3_aa: CASSLAGGQGKLFF; cdr3_nt: TGTGCCAGCAGCTTAGCAGGGGGCCAGGGAAAACTGTTTTTT
clone_size: .; v_call: TRBV5-8; d_call: TRBD1; j_call: TRBJ1-4; cdr3_aa: CASSLVLRQGANEKLFF; cdr3_nt: TGTGCCAGCAGCTTGGTCCTGAGACAGGGGGCTAATGAAAAACTGTTTTTT
clone_size: .; v_call: TRBV28; d_call: TRBD1; j_call: TRBJ1-2; cdr3_aa: CASSSTGGGYGYTF; cdr3_nt: TGTGCCAGCAGTTCTACAGGGGGCGGCTATGGCTACACCTTC
clone_size: .; v_call: TRBV27; d_call: .; j_call: TRBJ2-7; cdr3_aa: CASRAGVGEQYF; cdr3_nt: TGTGCCAGCAGGGCAGGGGTGGGAGAGCAGTACTTC
clone_size: .; v_call: TRBV28; d_call: TRBD1; j_call: TRBJ2-4; cdr3_aa: CASKGQGAVAKNIQYF; cdr3_nt: TGTGCCAGCAAGGGACAGGGGGCCGTAGCCAAAAACATTCAGTACTTC
clone_size: .; v_call: TRBV7-9; d_call: .; j_call: TRBJ1-1; cdr3_aa: CASRRQPEAFF; cdr3_nt: TGTGCCAGCAGACGACAGCCTGAAGCTTTCTTT
clone_size: .; v_call: TRBV19; d_call: .; j_call: TRBJ1-1; cdr3_aa: CATKKERGGTEAFF; cdr3_nt: TGTGCCACCAAAAAAGAGAGGGGAGGGACTGAAGCTTTCTTT
clone_size: .; v_call: TRBV5-1; d_call: TRBD1; j_call: TRBJ1-1; cdr3_aa: CATTDRGPWNTEAFF; cdr3_nt: TGCGCCACCACGGACAGGGGGCCATGGAACACTGAAGCTTTCTTT
clone_size: .; v_call: TRBV5-1; d_call: .; j_call: TRBJ1-3; cdr3_aa: CASSPTGPSSGNTIYF; cdr3_nt: TGCGCCAGCAGCCCGACAGGTCCTTCCTCTGGAAACACCATATATTTT
clone_size: .; v_call: TRBV11-2; d_call: .; j_call: TRBJ1-3; cdr3_aa: CASSLTGGRGGSNTIYF; cdr3_nt: TGTGCCAGCAGCTTAACGGGGGGGCGAGGTGGGAGCAACACCATATATTTT
clone_size: once; v_call: TRBV19; d_call: .; j_call: TRBJ1-2; cdr3_aa: CASSIADRNYGYTF; cdr3_nt: TGTGCCAGTAGTATCGCAGACAGGAACTATGGCTACACCTTC
clone_size: .; v_call: TRBV18; d_call: .; j_call: TRBJ2-6; cdr3_aa: CASSPGRYSGANVLTF; cdr3_nt: TGTGCCAGCTCACCAGGTAGATATTCTGGGGCCAACGTCCTGACTTTC
clone_size: .; v_call: TRBV29-1; d_call: .; j_call: TRBJ1-1; cdr3_aa: CSVARGGSTEAFF; cdr3_nt: TGCAGCGTCGCCAGGGGAGGTTCGACTGAAGCTTTCTTT
clone_size: .; v_call: TRBV25-1; d_call: .; j_call: TRBJ1-3; cdr3_aa: CASSEESSGNTIYF; cdr3_nt: TGTGCCAGCAGTGAAGAGAGCTCCGGAAACACCATATATTTT
clone_size: .; v_call: TRBV5-1; d_call: TRBD2; j_call: TRBJ2-7; cdr3_aa: CASSLIPGGSYEQYF; cdr3_nt: TGCGCCAGCAGCTTGATCCCGGGGGGCTCCTACGAGCAGTACTTC
clone_size: .; v_call: TRBV28; d_call: .; j_call: TRBJ1-5; cdr3_aa: CASRPPSGPGQRKPQHF; cdr3_nt: TGTGCCAGCAGACCCCCGTCAGGGCCCGGTCAGAGGAAGCCCCAGCATTTT
clone_size: .; v_call: TRBV2; d_call: .; j_call: TRBJ2-5; cdr3_aa: CASSENTRGTQYF; cdr3_nt: TGTGCCAGCAGTGAGAATACCCGAGGGACCCAGTACTTC
clone_size: .; v_call: TRBV7-9; d_call: .; j_call: TRBJ1-2; cdr3_aa: CASSLAGRNYGYTF; cdr3_nt: TGTGCCAGCAGCTTAGCGGGCAGAAACTATGGCTACACCTTC
clone_size: .; v_call: TRBV7-2; d_call: .; j_call: TRBJ2-1; cdr3_aa: CASSLVTFEQFF; cdr3_nt: TGTGCCAGCAGCTTAGTGACGTTCGAGCAGTTCTTC
clone_size: .; v_call: TRBV5-8; d_call: TRBD1; j_call: TRBJ1-5; cdr3_aa: CASSLGQGQDQPQHF; cdr3_nt: TGTGCCAGCAGCCTCGGACAGGGGCAGGATCAGCCCCAGCATTTT
clone_size: .; v_call: TRBV11-2; d_call: TRBD2; j_call: TRBJ2-2; cdr3_aa: CASSLTSGSLIPGELFF; cdr3_nt: TGTGCCAGCAGCTTAACTAGCGGGAGCTTGATTCCCGGGGAGCTGTTTTTT
clone_size: .; v_call: TRBV7-2; d_call: .; j_call: TRBJ1-2; cdr3_aa: CASSLYGDGYTF; cdr3_nt: TGTGCCAGCAGCTTATATGGGGACGGCTACACCTTC